Listed below are T cell receptor beta chains from one sample, sequenced in a study of blood T cell repertoires in COVID-19. Generated by immunoSEQ multiplex PCR, the TCRdb table keeps only in-frame clones and is missing some. The data hold 100,000 to 150,000 clones, with around 81% observed a single time. The specimen sequenced was peripheral blood. The source is a man aged 55-75 years with acute or convalescent COVID-19. The CDR3 runs from the conserved cysteine through the conserved F or W. Each record gives: CDR3 length, V gene, CDR3 protein.

len: 13
v_gene: TRBV19
CDR3aa: CASSPRLADEQFF

len: 12
v_gene: TRBV28
CDR3aa: CASRLAGGEQYF

len: 13
v_gene: TRBV12-3/TRBV12-4
CDR3aa: CASSPDRGQTQYF

len: 16
v_gene: TRBV12-5
CDR3aa: CASGLFLAGVPGELFF

len: 15
v_gene: TRBV5-1
CDR3aa: CASSGGTASGNTIYF

len: 16
v_gene: TRBV9
CDR3aa: CASSVSGLAGASEQYF

len: 15
v_gene: TRBV18
CDR3aa: CASSPGQGVIYGYTF

len: 14
v_gene: TRBV10-1
CDR3aa: CASSDVTSGEKQFF

len: 14
v_gene: TRBV28
CDR3aa: CASRRGGPNTEAFF

len: 15
v_gene: TRBV7-9
CDR3aa: CASSWYGTDNTEAFF

len: 16
v_gene: TRBV5-1
CDR3aa: CASSLGRGAEDYGYTF

len: 16
v_gene: TRBV3-1/TRBV3-2
CDR3aa: CASSSYGGSSYNEQFF

len: 16
v_gene: TRBV7-3
CDR3aa: CASSLTGTSGRNEQFF

len: 18
v_gene: TRBV18
CDR3aa: CASSPRRATLAGQETQYF

len: 15
v_gene: TRBV2
CDR3aa: CASRGSGTGYSEQYF

len: 15
v_gene: TRBV10-1
CDR3aa: CARPAGTGMFQPQHF

len: 16
v_gene: TRBV24-1
CDR3aa: CATSDLRGSSYNEQFF

len: 15
v_gene: TRBV6-5
CDR3aa: CASSLAGTGGYEQYF

len: 13
v_gene: TRBV10-1
CDR3aa: CASSSGRFNEQFF

len: 19
v_gene: TRBV2
CDR3aa: CASSGGMRAGSGDYNEQFF

len: 14
v_gene: TRBV19
CDR3aa: CASRPGTGSHTQYF